A selection of T cell receptor beta chains follows, all from one sample in a study of tumor-infiltrating lymphocytes in primary liver carcinoma. MiXCR, applied by TCRdb to the multiplex PCR reads, yields one record per CDR3 protein. The table includes about 190,000 distinct CDR3 sequences, 85% detected once. The sequencing input was tumor tissue from primary liver carcinoma. Receptor source: a man aged 35 to 55 with primary liver carcinoma and hepatitis B virus infection. Both conserved end residues are part of each CDR3. D genes are given only for firm matches. A clone size is listed for some rows: how often the clone was seen (once, few, many), or a class if it is expanded.

V	J	D	size	DNA	CDR3
TRBV6-6	TRBJ2-4	TRBD2	-	TGTGCCAGCTGTCATGGGAGTAGCGGGATAGCCAAAAACATTCAGTACTTC	CASCHGSSGIAKNIQYF
TRBV21-1	TRBJ2-7	-	-	TGTGCCACCAGCAATGAAAGTGGTGGGGGAGGGGCAGACGAGCAGTACTTC	CATSNESGGGGADEQYF
TRBV29-1	TRBJ2-1	TRBD2	-	TGCAGCGTGGGACTATGGGCCTACAATGAGCACTTCTTC	CSVGLWAYNEHFF
TRBV14	TRBJ2-7	-	-	TGTGCCAGAAGCCTGCAGGGGATGGGTGAGCAGTACTTC	CARSLQGMGEQYF
TRBV28	TRBJ2-7	-	-	TGTGCCAGCAGTTCCCCTGGGATTCCCAGGGCGCCTGAGCAGTACTTC	CASSSPGIPRAPEQYF
TRBV7-2	TRBJ2-5	-	-	TGTGCCAGCAGCTTTGGCGGAGGGGCCCAAGAGACCCAGTACTTC	CASSFGGGAQETQYF
TRBV4-1	TRBJ1-1	-	-	TGCGCCAGCAGGTCTACTTCCACAGGAGCTGTGATTGATGAAGCTTTCTTT	CASRSTSTGAVIDEAFF
TRBV6-5	TRBJ1-1	-	-	TGTGCCAGCAGTTCCTACGTTGAAGCTTTCTTT	CASSSYVEAFF
TRBV29-1	TRBJ2-5	-	-	TGCAGTATTGAATCAACAGGAAGGCAGACCCAGTACTTC	CSIESTGRQTQYF
TRBV11-3	TRBJ2-1	-	once	TGTGCCAGCAGCTTAGGGTGGCAGGATACTCGGTGGTCCTACAATGAGCAGTCCTTC	CASSLGWQDTRWSYNEQSF
TRBV12-3/TRBV12-4	TRBJ2-2	-	-	TGTGCCAGCAGGACCGATAGCCCTAACACCGGGAAACTGTTTTTT	CASRTDSPNTGKLFF
TRBV7-2	TRBJ2-7	-	-	TGTGCCAGCAGTATCTTGACACATCGTTACGAGCAGTACTTC	CASSILTHRYEQYF
TRBV5-4	TRBJ2-2	-	-	TGTACCAGCAGCCCCGGACTCGCGCAGAACACCGGGGAGCTGTTTTTT	CTSSPGLAQNTGELFF
TRBV12-3/TRBV12-4	TRBJ2-3	TRBD1	-	TGTGCCAGCAGGGAGGGGACAGGTTCTGGTATGAAATATTTT	CASREGTGSGMKYF
TRBV29-1	TRBJ2-5	-	-	TGCAGCGCCCGAGGTCCCGGGACATGGGGCATGAAGACCCAGTACTTC	CSARGPGTWGMKTQYF
TRBV10-2	TRBJ2-3	-	once	TGCGCCAGCAGTGATCCCTCTAGCGAAGTGCAGTATTTT	CASSDPSSEVQYF
TRBV6-1	TRBJ2-7	TRBD2	-	TGTACCAGCAGTGACCTTAGCGGGACCTCATACGAGCACTACTTC	CTSSDLSGTSYEHYF
TRBV11-2	TRBJ2-7	-	-	TGTGCCAGCAGCTTCGCTCCCGACGAGCAGTACTTC	CASSFAPDEQYF
TRBV12-3/TRBV12-4	TRBJ2-3	-	-	TGTGCCAGCAGGGAGGGGACAGATTCTGGTACGCGGTATTTT	CASREGTDSGTRYF
TRBV5-1	TRBJ2-7	-	-	TGCGCCAGCAGCTTGGATTGGGTGGGGTACGAGCAGTACTTC	CASSLDWVGYEQYF
TRBV11-2	TRBJ2-5	-	-	TGTGCCAGCGGCTTAAAAGAGACCCAGAACTTC	CASGLKETQNF
TRBV4-2	TRBJ1-2	-	-	TGTGCCAGCAGCCAAAGTCCGGAGGGTTTAGGGGGGATGAACTATGGCTACACCTTC	CASSQSPEGLGGMNYGYTF
TRBV12-3/TRBV12-4	TRBJ1-6	TRBD1	-	TGTGCCAGCAGTGTCCGGACAGGGGGCGATTCATCCATCCACTTT	CASSVRTGGDSSIHF
TRBV4-2	TRBJ2-1	TRBD2	-	TGTGTCAGCAGCCAAGCGACTAGCGGCCTCAGCTCCTACAATGAGGAGTTCTTC	CVSSQATSGLSSYNEEFF
TRBV6-2/TRBV6-3	TRBJ2-3	-	-	TGTGTCAACAGTTCGGCATTAGCGAATACGCAGTATTTT	CVNSSALANTQYF
TRBV11-2	TRBJ2-7	-	once	TGTGCCAGCAGCTCTAACAGGAATTCCTACAAGCAGCACTTC	CASSSNRNSYKQHF
TRBV29-1	TRBJ2-7	-	once	TGCAGCGCCATGACATCTGGGACCGGTACTCCCTATGAGGAGTACTTC	CSAMTSGTGTPYEEYF
TRBV4-2	TRBJ1-1	TRBD1	once	TGTACCAGCAGGCAAGATCCAGGACAGGGCGAAGCTTTCTTT	CTSRQDPGQGEAFF
TRBV5-1	TRBJ2-3	TRBD2	-	TGCGCGAGCGGCCCCCGGACTAGCGGGAGCACAGATACGCAGTATTTT	CASGPRTSGSTDTQYF
TRBV11-1	TRBJ2-3	-	-	TGTGCCAGCAGTATGTCGAGGGAGAGCACAGATACGCAATATTTT	CASSMSRESTDTQYF
TRBV12-3/TRBV12-4	TRBJ1-6	-	-	TGTGCCAGCTCGTTGGGGGGGGATTCACCCCTCCACTTT	CASSLGGDSPLHF
TRBV7-9	TRBJ1-3	TRBD1	-	TGTGCCAGGAGCAATCCGGGACAGGGAAACACCATATATTTT	CARSNPGQGNTIYF
TRBV4-1	TRBJ2-7	-	once	TGTGCCAGCAGCCAAGATAAGGCACTAGCCATGACGCAGTACTTC	CASSQDKALAMTQYF
TRBV6-5	TRBJ2-7	TRBD2	-	TGTGCCAGCAGTTACCGGAATAGCGGGAGGGGGGACCGAGAACAGTACTTC	CASSYRNSGRGDREQYF
TRBV29-1	TRBJ2-5	-	-	TGCAGCGTGCCAGAGGGATGGACGACCCAGTATTTC	CSVPEGWTTQYF
TRBV11-2	TRBJ2-2	-	-	TGTGCCAGCAGCCCCCGGACAGCTACGATTGCCGGGGAGCTGTTTTTT	CASSPRTATIAGELFF
TRBV5-1	TRBJ2-7	TRBD1	-	TGCGCCAGCAGCTCGGGGACAGTGGATTATGGCGAGCAGTACTTC	CASSSGTVDYGEQYF
TRBV6-2/TRBV6-3	TRBJ2-7	TRBD2	-	TGTGCCTGCAGCACTCTGACTAGCGGAGAGTACGAACAGTACTTC	CACSTLTSGEYEQYF
TRBV11-1	TRBJ2-1	TRBD2	-	TGTGCCTGCAGTTTATACCGCTCCGCGGGAGGGTCCTACAATGAGCATTTCTTC	CACSLYRSAGGSYNEHFF
TRBV28	TRBJ2-7	TRBD1	-	TGTTCCAGCACCGTGACAGGGGGGTCCTACGAGCAGTACTTC	CSSTVTGGSYEQYF
TRBV7-3	TRBJ2-1	-	once	TGTGCCAGCAGCTTAAACGGCAGGCGGAACTACAATGAGCAGTTCTTC	CASSLNGRRNYNEQFF
TRBV6-2/TRBV6-3	TRBJ2-1	TRBD1	-	TGTGTCAGCAGTTATGGGACAGATGCTTATGAGCAGTTCTTC	CVSSYGTDAYEQFF
TRBV12-3/TRBV12-4	TRBJ1-2	TRBD1	once	TGTGCCAGCACCCCAGGGGGAGAAAACAATGACTACACCTTC	CASTPGGENNDYTF
TRBV4-3	TRBJ1-2	-	-	TGCGCCAGCAGCCAGGAAAGGGACGAAGCTATTTATGGCTACACTTTC	CASSQERDEAIYGYTF
TRBV7-9	TRBJ2-2	-	once	TGTGCCAGCAAATTAGCAGACAACACCGGGGGGCTGTTTTTT	CASKLADNTGGLFF
TRBV5-6	TRBJ2-5	-	-	TGTGCCAGCAGCTTGGAGGCTAGCCTTGAGACTCAGTACTTC	CASSLEASLETQYF
TRBV4-3	TRBJ2-5	-	-	TGCGCCAGCAGCCAAGCGGCTAGCTGGAGGGCTCTGGAGACCCAGTACTTC	CASSQAASWRALETQYF
TRBV6-1	TRBJ1-5	-	-	TGTGTCAGCAGTGAAGGGAGCGGCAATCAGCCCCAGCATTTT	CVSSEGSGNQPQHF
TRBV28	TRBJ2-1	TRBD2	many	TGTGCCAGCAGTAGATCAGCGGGAGACGGTCACAATGAGCAGTTCTTC	CASSRSAGDGHNEQFF
TRBV11-2	TRBJ2-4	-	-	TGTGCCAGCAGCTTAGACCGGACAGCTCTAGCCAAAAACACTCGGTACTTC	CASSLDRTALAKNTRYF
TRBV5-5	TRBJ2-7	-	-	TGTTCCAGCAGCTTGGTTATAGGATCGGGAGTATGGGAGCAGTATTTC	CSSSLVIGSGVWEQYF
TRBV29-1	TRBJ2-1	-	once	TGCAGCGGGGGAACTAGTGGGTTCAATGAGCGGTTCTTC	CSGGTSGFNERFF
TRBV11-3	TRBJ1-1	-	-	TGTGCCAGCAGCCCAGGATCCGGTCGGAGTACTGAAGCTCTCTTT	CASSPGSGRSTEALF
TRBV11-2	TRBJ2-5	-	-	TGTGCCAGCAGCCCCCGGTCAGCCTCAAAGGTGACCCAGTACTTC	CASSPRSASKVTQYF
TRBV6-5	TRBJ2-3	-	-	TGTGCCAGCAAAGAGATAGGGGGCACAGATACGCAGTATTTT	CASKEIGGTDTQYF
TRBV28	TRBJ1-1	TRBD1	-	TGTGCCACTTTATCGGGACAGAACACTGAAACTTTCTTT	CATLSGQNTETFF